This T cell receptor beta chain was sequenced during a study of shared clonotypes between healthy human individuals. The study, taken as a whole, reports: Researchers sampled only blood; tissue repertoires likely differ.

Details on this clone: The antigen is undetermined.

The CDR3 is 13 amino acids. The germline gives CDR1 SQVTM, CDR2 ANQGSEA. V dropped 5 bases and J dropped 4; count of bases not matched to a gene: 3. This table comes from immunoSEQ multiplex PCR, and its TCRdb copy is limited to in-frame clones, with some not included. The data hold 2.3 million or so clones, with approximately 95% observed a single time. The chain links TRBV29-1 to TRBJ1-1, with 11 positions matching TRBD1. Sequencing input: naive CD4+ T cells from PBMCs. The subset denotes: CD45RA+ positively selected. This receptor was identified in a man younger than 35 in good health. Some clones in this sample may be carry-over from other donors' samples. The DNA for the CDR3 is TGCAGCGTTTTAGGGACAGGGGGCACTGAAGCTTTCTTT. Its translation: CSVLGTGGTEAFF. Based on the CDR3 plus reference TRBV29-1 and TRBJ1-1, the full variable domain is SAVISQKPSRDICQRGTSLTIQCQVDSQVTMMFWYRQQPGQSLTLIATANQGSEATYESGFVIDKFPISRPNLTFSTLTVSNMSPEDSSIYLCSVLGTGGTEAFFGQGTRLTVV.